This entry describes one T cell receptor (beta chain). What it binds is unknown. Study conclusions and caveats: Tumor memory CD4+ T cell TCR gene usage clustered with blood and lymph node memory CD4+ cells and lymph node naive CD4+ cells.

Germline CDR1 reads MNHNY; CDR2 reads SVGAGI (reference sequence). The CDR3 is made up of 14 amino acids. The trim removed 11 bases at V and 4 bases at J, leaving 12 bases unmatched. Constant-region reverse primers amplified full-length variable regions, followed by semi-nested Nested Universal Primer A PCR. TCRdb independently ran MiXCR on the 5' RACE reads; one entry per CDR3 protein. The table has 53,000 or so distinct CDR3 sequences, about 24% seen once. The chain combines TRBV6-6 with TRBJ1-2; 8 nucleotides match TRBD1. The sequencing input was tumor-infiltrating naive CD4+ T cells sorted from the breast tumor. Subset reported: naive CD4+ T cells, CD4+CD45RA+CD25-. This TCR came from a female donor with breast cancer. The CDR3 DNA is TGTGCCCTGGGTAGAGGACAGGGTACCTATGGCTACACCTTC. This encodes CALGRGQGTYGYTF.